This TCR beta chain is from a study of T cells in Graves' hyperthyroidism and ophthalmopathy. On this clonotype: What it binds is not known.

Amplified TCR beta CDR3 regions derived from RNA transcripts. The HTBI primer set drove a first-round RT-PCR of the TCR CDR3. TCRdb reanalysed the multiplex PCR reads using MiXCR and keeps one entry per CDR3 protein. The sample shows about 350,000 distinct CDR3 sequences, over 11% of them seen only once. Patients counted as stable if ophthalmopathy did not develop within 18 months. The study enrolled patients aged 18 to 65 with newly diagnosed hyperthyroidism of under 2 months' duration. Study observations and caveats: Ophthalmopathy was predicted by the model a median of about 6.5 months ahead of onset. Among thyroid clonotypes expanded above 0.001, most also appeared in blood.

J gave up 0 bases and V 5 bases, and 6 bases lay outside the gene matches. This CDR3 contains 16 residues. Germline values: CDR1 MGHDK, CDR2 SYGVNS. This chain joins TRBV25-1 and TRBJ2-2, with 7 bases aligning to TRBD1. Material for sequencing was blood. The receptor was isolated from a woman in her thirties with Graves' hyperthyroidism. CDR3 sequence (DNA): TGTGCCAGCAGTAGGGCCGGGACAGCGAACACCGGGGAGCTGTTTTTT. Translated, it gives CASSRAGTANTGELFF.